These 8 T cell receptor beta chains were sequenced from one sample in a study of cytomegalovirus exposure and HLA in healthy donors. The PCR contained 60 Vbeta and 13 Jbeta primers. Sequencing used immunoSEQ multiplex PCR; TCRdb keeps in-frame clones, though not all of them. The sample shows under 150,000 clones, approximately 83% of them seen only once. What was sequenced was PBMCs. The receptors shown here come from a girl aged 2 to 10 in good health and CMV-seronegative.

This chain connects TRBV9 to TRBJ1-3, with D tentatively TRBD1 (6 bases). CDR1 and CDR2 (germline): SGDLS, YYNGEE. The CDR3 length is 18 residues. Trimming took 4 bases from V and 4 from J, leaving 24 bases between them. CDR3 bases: TGTGCCAGCAGCTTCCCCAAAGCAGGACAGCAAACCGGAAACACCATATATTTT. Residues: CASSFPKAGQQTGNTIYF.

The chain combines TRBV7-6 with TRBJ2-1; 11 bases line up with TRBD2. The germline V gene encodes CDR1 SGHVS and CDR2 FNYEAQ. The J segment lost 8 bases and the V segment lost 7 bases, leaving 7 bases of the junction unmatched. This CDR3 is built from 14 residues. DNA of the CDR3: TGTGCCAGCACGAGACTAGCGGGAAGAGATGAGCAGTTCTTC. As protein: CASTRLAGRDEQFF.

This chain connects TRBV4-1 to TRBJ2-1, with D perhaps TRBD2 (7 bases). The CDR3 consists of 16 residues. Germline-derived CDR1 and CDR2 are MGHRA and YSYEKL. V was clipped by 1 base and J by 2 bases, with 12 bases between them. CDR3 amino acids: CASSQVTGGPYNEQFF. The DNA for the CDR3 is TGCGCCAGCAGCCAAGTTACGGGGGGCCCCTACAATGAGCAGTTCTTC.

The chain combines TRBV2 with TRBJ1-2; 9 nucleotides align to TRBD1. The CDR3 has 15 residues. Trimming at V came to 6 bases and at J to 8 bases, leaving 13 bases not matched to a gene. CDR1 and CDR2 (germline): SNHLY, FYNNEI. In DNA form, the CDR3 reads TGTGCCAGCAGCCCTCAATCGAGACAGGGGGACGGCTACACCTTC. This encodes CASSPQSRQGDGYTF. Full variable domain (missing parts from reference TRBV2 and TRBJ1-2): EPEVTQTPSHQVTQMGQEVILRCVPISNHLYFYWYRQILGQKVEFLVSFYNNEISEKSEIFDDQFSVERPDGSNFTLKIRSTKLEDSAMYFCASSPQSRQGDGYTFGSGTRLTVV.

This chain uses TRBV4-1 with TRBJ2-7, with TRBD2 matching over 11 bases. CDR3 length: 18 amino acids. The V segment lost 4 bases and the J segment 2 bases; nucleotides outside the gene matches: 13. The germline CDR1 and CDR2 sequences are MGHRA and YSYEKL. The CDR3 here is CASSLRFSGGGTPYEQYF. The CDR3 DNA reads TGCGCCAGCAGCCTACGATTTAGCGGGGGGGGCACCCCCTACGAGCAGTACTTC.

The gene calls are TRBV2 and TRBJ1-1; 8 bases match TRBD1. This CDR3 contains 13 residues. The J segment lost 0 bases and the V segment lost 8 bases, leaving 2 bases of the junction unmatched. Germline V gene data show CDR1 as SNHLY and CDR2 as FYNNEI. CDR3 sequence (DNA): TGTGCCAGCGGCAGGGGGCTGAACACTGAAGCTTTCTTT. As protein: CASGRGLNTEAFF.

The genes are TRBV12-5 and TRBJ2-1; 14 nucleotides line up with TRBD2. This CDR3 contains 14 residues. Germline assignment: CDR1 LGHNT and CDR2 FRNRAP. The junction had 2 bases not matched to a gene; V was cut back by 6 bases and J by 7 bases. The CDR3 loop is CASGRTSGGNEQFF. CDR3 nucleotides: TGTGCTAGTGGCAGGACTAGCGGGGGGAATGAGCAGTTCTTC. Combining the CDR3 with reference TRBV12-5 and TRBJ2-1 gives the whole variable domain DARVTQTPRHKVTEMGQEVTMRCQPILGHNTVFWYRQTMMQGLELLAYFRNRAPLDDSGMPKDRFSAEMPDATLATLKIQPSEPRDSAVYFCASGRTSGGNEQFFGPGTRLTVL.

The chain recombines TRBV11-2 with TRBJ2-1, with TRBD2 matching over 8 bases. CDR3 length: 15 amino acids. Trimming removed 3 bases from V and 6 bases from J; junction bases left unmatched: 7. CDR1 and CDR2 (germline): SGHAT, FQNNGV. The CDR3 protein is CASSLNRGGLNEQFF. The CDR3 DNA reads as TGTGCCAGCAGCTTGAACCGGGGGGGCCTCAATGAGCAGTTCTTC.